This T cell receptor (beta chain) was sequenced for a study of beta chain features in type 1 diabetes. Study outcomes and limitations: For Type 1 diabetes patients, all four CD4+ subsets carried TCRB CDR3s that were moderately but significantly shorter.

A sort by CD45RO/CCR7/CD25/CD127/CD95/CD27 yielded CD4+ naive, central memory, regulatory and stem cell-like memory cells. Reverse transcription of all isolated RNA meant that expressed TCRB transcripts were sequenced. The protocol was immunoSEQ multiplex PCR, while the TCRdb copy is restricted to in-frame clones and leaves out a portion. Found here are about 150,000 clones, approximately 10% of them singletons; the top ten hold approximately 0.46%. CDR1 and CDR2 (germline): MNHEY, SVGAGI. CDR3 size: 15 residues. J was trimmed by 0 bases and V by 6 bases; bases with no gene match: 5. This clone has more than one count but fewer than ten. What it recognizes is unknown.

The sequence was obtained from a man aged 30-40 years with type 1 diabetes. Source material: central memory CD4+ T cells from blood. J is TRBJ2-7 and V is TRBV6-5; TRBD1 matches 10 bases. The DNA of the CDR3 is TGTGCCAGCAGCGGGGGACAGGGGTTCTCCTACGAGCAGTACTTC. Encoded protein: CASSGGQGFSYEQYF.